This TCR beta chain is from a study of T cell repertoires in cytomegalovirus infection. Overall study context: Recently identified HLA-C-restricted CMV epitopes and well-studied HLA-B-restricted CMV epitopes were used by the study. CMV infection and matching HLA type were both indicated by public TCR beta signatures.

The J segment lost 2 bases and the V segment lost 2 bases, leaving 4 bases of the junction unmatched. Germline V gene data show CDR1 as MNHEY and CDR2 as SVGEGT. There are 16 residues in the CDR3. Study-level findings and limits: Ex vivo, HLA-C-restricted CMV-specific TCR beta clonotypes prevailed over the rest of the response.

The table lists this clonotype with a few counts. Antigen specificity is unknown. TCRdb fed the reads into MiXCR, producing one record per CDR3 protein. Among a few hundred thousand distinct CDR3 sequences listed, about 35% were seen once. Sequenced material: cultured PBMCs, taken from culture after CMV antigen stimulation. The chain joins TRBV6-2 or TRBV6-3 to TRBJ2-2; 8 bases align to TRBD2. The clonotype was recovered from a human donor in good health (CMV status not recorded). Some clones in this sample may be carry-over from other donors' samples. CDR3 amino acids: CASSYLLAGNTGELFF. The CDR3 bases are TGTGCCAGCAGTTACCTTCTAGCGGGTAACACCGGGGAGCTGTTTTTT.